A single sample gave rise to the 18 T cell receptor beta chains below, sequenced in a study of shared clonotypes between healthy human individuals. The method was immunoSEQ multiplex PCR; TCRdb's version includes in-frame clones alone and lacks a portion of them. Of 550,000 to 700,000 clones listed, 73% were seen once; the top ten hold around 1.7%. Sequenced material: memory CD4+ T cells sorted from blood. Noted subset: CD45RA-negative fraction. These receptors were collected from a woman under 40 in good health.

CDR3 sequence: CASSQDTSGKYEQYF. In nucleotides, the CDR3 is TGTGCCAGCAGCCAAGATACTAGCGGAAAATACGAGCAGTACTTC. The V call is TRBV4-2, the J call TRBJ2-7, with TRBD2 matching over 8 bases. The CDR3 totals 15 residues. Germline values: CDR1 LGHNA, CDR2 YNFKEQ. The ends lost 0 bases at V and 4 bases at J; junction bases unmatched: 5.

The chain joins TRBV29-1 to TRBJ1-2; D is uncertain. The CDR3 consists of 14 residues. Germline V gene lookup returns CDR1 SQVTM and CDR2 ANQGSEA. Trimming shortened V by 3 bases and J by 8 bases, and 19 bases separated the two germline ends. In DNA form, the CDR3 reads TGCAGCGTTGATGTCCTCTGGGCGGGTACGGGCTACACCTTC. It codes for CSVDVLWAGTGYTF.

Remarks on this clone: This may arise from a read error, as a much more abundant clone is one base away. The rearrangement joins TRBV7-9 to TRBJ1-2, with 8 bases fitting TRBD1. V shed 4 bases, J shed 4 bases, and the junction held 2 bases outside the gene matches. CDR1 is SEHNR and CDR2 is FQNEAQ in the germline V gene (reference sequence). The CDR3 is 13 residues long. CDR3 sequence (DNA): TGTGCCAGCAGCTCACAGGGGGTCTATGGCTACACCTTC. Translation: CASSSQGVYGYTF.

The V and J genes are TRBV28 and TRBJ2-1; D not resolved. From germline, CDR1 is MDHEN and CDR2 SYDVKM. The germline V and J ends were trimmed by 5 bases and 8 bases, with 16 bases remaining between them. This CDR3 comprises 14 residues. The chain's CDR3 is CASSQTTGRHEQFF. CDR3 nucleotide sequence: TGTGCCAGCAGTCAGACGACGGGTCGGCATGAGCAGTTCTTC.

The V call is TRBV28, the J call TRBJ1-4; 8 bases are shared with TRBD1. Germline V gene lookup returns CDR1 MDHEN and CDR2 SYDVKM. The CDR3 is made up of 16 amino acids. Losses at the gene ends were 3 bases for V and 4 bases for J; bases not matched to a gene: 7. The CDR3 sequence: CASSLLTGGNNEKLFF. The CDR3 DNA reads as TGTGCCAGCAGTTTGTTAACAGGGGGAAATAATGAAAAACTGTTTTTT.

V gene TRBV7-9 combines with J gene TRBJ1-4, with 8 bases that match TRBD1. The germline gives CDR1 SEHNR, CDR2 FQNEAQ (reference sequence). V shed 3 bases, J shed 2 bases, and the junction held 5 bases outside the gene matches. The length of the CDR3 is 16 residues. CDR3 in DNA: TGTGCCAGCAGCTTCGACAGGGGACGGACTAATGAAAAACTGTTTTTT. It translates to CASSFDRGRTNEKLFF.

The chain is built from TRBV29-1 and TRBJ2-5; TRBD2 is a possible D gene (7 bases). The CDR3 loop spans 13 amino acids. Germline assignment: CDR1 SQVTM and CDR2 ANQGSEA. Trimming left V 4 bases short and J 5 bases short, with 14 bases between. CDR3 region: CSVVSGGSETQYF. The CDR3 DNA reads as TGCAGCGTTGTTTCGGGGGGCAGTGAGACCCAGTACTTC.

The V and J genes are TRBV28 and TRBJ1-2, with D maybe TRBD1 (6 bases). Trimming took 4 bases from V and 0 from J, leaving 6 bases between them. The CDR3 has 13 residues. Germline CDR1 reads MDHEN; CDR2 reads SYDVKM. The CDR3 sequence: CASSWTANYGYTF. CDR3 DNA sequence: TGTGCCAGCAGTTGGACAGCTAACTATGGCTACACCTTC.

This chain joins TRBV5-4 and TRBJ2-7; the match to TRBD2 covers 8 bases. From germline, CDR1 is SGHNT and CDR2 YYREEE (reference sequence). This CDR3 comprises 16 residues. Trimming took 3 bases from V and 9 from J; bases not matched to a gene: 17. CDR3 nucleotide sequence: TGTGCCAGCAGCTCGGGGTCGTCTGGACTAGCCGTGGGGCAGTACTTC. This sequence encodes CASSSGSSGLAVGQYF. Combining the CDR3 with reference TRBV5-4 and TRBJ2-7 gives the whole variable domain ETGVTQSPTHLIKTRGQQVTLRCSSQSGHNTVSWYQQALGQGPQFIFQYYREEENGRGNFPPRFSGLQFPNYSSELNVNALELDDSALYLCASSSGSSGLAVGQYFGPGTRLTVT.

The DNA of the CDR3 is TGTGCCTGGCGGACAGAAAATTCACCCCTCCACTTT. This gives the protein CAWRTENSPLHF. V is TRBV30 and J is TRBJ1-6, with a tentative D call TRBD1 (6 bases). Germline loops: CDR1 GTSNPN, CDR2 SVGIG (reference sequence). V was shortened by 5 bases and J by 7 bases, with 9 bases between the two germline ends. The CDR3 is 12 amino acids.

V and J are TRBV7-2 and TRBJ2-7; no clear D. V was shortened by 2 bases and J by 3 bases, with 11 bases between the two germline ends. Germline V gene data show CDR1 as SGHTA and CDR2 as FQGNSA. This CDR3 region has 14 residues. The CDR3 protein is CASSLWGGVYEQYF. CDR3 DNA: TGTGCCAGCAGCTTATGGGGTGGGGTCTACGAGCAGTACTTC. Variable domain in full (rest from reference TRBV7-2 and TRBJ2-7): GAGVSQSPSNKVTEKGKDVELRCDPISGHTALYWYRQSLGQGLEFLIYFQGNSAPDKSGLPSDRFSAERTGGSVSTLTIQRTQQEDSAVYLCASSLWGGVYEQYFGPGTRLTVT.

This chain uses TRBV7-2 with TRBJ2-5, with D uncertain. CDR3 length equals 15 residues. Germline V gene lookup returns CDR1 SGHTA and CDR2 FQGNSA. V lost 3 bases and J 5 bases, leaving 16 bases between the germline ends. DNA for the CDR3: TGTGCCAGCAGCTTTTCGTTTAGAGTGTTGGAGACCCAGTACTTC. The encoded protein is CASSFSFRVLETQYF.

Concerning this clone itself: The same CDR3 arises from other DNA sequences in this sample as well. V gene TRBV6-1 combines with J gene TRBJ1-2; no clear D. CDR1 is MNHNS and CDR2 is SASEGT in the germline V gene. The CDR3 loop spans 13 amino acids. Trimming took off 1 base at V and 4 bases at J, with 7 bases between the two ends. The CDR3 region has the DNA TGTGCCAGCAGTGAAGAGGGCTCCTATGGCTACACCTTC. It encodes CASSEEGSYGYTF.

J is TRBJ1-2 and V is TRBV28; 7 bases align to TRBD1. Unmatched junction bases numbered 9, after V lost 3 bases and J lost 5 bases. CDR3 length equals 15 residues. Germline V lookup: CDR1 MDHEN, CDR2 SYDVKM. The CDR3 bases are TGTGCCAGCAGTTTGAGAGGGGGCGGACGATATGGCTACACCTTC. This encodes CASSLRGGGRYGYTF.

The chain uses TRBV7-9 and TRBJ1-1; 10 bases are a match to TRBD1. Germline assignment: CDR1 SEHNR and CDR2 FQNEAQ (reference sequence). J lost 0 bases, V lost 7 bases, and 11 bases had no gene match. This CDR3 has 17 residues. Here the CDR3 reads CASMQLGTGVLNTEAFF. The CDR3 coding sequence is TGTGCCAGCATGCAACTGGGGACAGGGGTACTGAACACTGAAGCTTTCTTT.

The chain employs TRBV6-1 and TRBJ2-1; tentatively, D is TRBD2 (6 bases). The V gene's germline CDR1 is MNHNS and CDR2 SASEGT. V was shortened by 8 bases and J by 7 bases, with 15 bases between the two germline ends. The length of the CDR3 is 13 residues. The DNA of the CDR3 is TGTGCCAGCGGTATGGGGGGTAGGAATGAGCAGTTCTTC. Translation gives CASGMGGRNEQFF.

This chain links TRBV7-2 with TRBJ2-3; D possibly corresponds to TRBD2 (6 bases). This CDR3 has 15 amino acids. V gave up 5 bases and J gave up 5 bases, with 17 bases separating them. Germline V gene sequence: CDR1 SGHTA, CDR2 FQGNSA. The CDR3 DNA reads as TGTGCCAGCAGCCTTAGTTCGGGAGTAGGAGATACGCAGTATTTT. It is translated as CASSLSSGVGDTQYF.

This sequence joins TRBV19 and TRBJ1-2; TRBD1 might be the D (5 bases). The CDR3 sequence is 15 residues long. The V gene lost 3 bases and the J gene lost 4 bases, with 15 bases spanning the gap. Germline V gene lookup returns CDR1 LNHDA and CDR2 SQIVND (reference sequence). CDR3 DNA sequence: TGTGCCAGTAGTATCCAAGGGGAGGGCATCTATGGCTACACCTTC. Translation: CASSIQGEGIYGYTF. The full variable domain, completed using reference TRBV19 and TRBJ1-2, is DGGITQSPKYLFRKEGQNVTLSCEQNLNHDAMYWYRQDPGQGLRLIYYSQIVNDFQKGDIAEGYSVSREKKESFPLTVTSAQKNPTAFYLCASSIQGEGIYGYTFGSGTRLTVV.